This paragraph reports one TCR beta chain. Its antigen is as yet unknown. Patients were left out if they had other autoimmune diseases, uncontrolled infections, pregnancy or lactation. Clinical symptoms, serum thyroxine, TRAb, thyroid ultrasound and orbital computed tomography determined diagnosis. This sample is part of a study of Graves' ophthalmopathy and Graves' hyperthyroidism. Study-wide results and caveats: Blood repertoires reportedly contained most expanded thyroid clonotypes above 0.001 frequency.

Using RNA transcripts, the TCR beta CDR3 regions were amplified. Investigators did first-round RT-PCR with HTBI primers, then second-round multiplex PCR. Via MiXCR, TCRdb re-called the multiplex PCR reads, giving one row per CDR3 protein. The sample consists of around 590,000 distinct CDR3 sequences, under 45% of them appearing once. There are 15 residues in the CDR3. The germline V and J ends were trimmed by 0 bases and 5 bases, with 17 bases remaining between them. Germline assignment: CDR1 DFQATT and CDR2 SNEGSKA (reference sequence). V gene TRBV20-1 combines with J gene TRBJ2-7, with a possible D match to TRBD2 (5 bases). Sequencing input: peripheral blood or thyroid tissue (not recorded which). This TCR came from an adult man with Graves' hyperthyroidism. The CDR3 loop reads CSARDPRLAENEQYF. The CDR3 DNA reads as TGCAGTGCTAGAGATCCAAGGCTAGCAGAGAACGAGCAGTACTTC.